This T cell receptor (beta chain) was recovered during a study of CD8 T cells in ankylosing spondylitis. This clonotype was recorded a few times. CDR3 length: 15 residues. V shed 0 bases and J shed 0 bases, with 8 bases lying between them. Germline V CDR1 and CDR2: SGHRS, YFSETQ. Quantitative barcoded 5'-RACE was used to prepare TCR beta libraries. TCRdb redid the calling of the 5' RACE reads with MiXCR, one entry per CDR3 protein. The table includes some 200,000 distinct CDR3 sequences, roughly 13% detected once. Specimen: blood, either unsorted or a sorted T cell fraction (not recorded which). V and J are TRBV5-1 and TRBJ2-3; weak D call: TRBD1 (5 bases). This receptor was obtained from a male donor with ankylosing spondylitis or in good health (not recorded which). The CDR3 region is CASSLDRHSTDTQYF. For the CDR3, the DNA is TGCGCCAGCAGCTTGGACAGGCATAGCACAGATACGCAGTATTTT. Supplemented by reference TRBV5-1 and TRBJ2-3, the full variable domain reads KAGVTQTPRYLIKTRGQQVTLSCSPISGHRSVSWYQQTPGQGLQFLFEYFSETQRNKGNFPGRFSGRQFSNSRSEMNVSTLELGDSALYLCASSLDRHSTDTQYFGPGTRLTVL.